Below are 18 T cell receptor beta chains sequenced from a single sample in a study of blood T cell repertoires in COVID-19. The assay was immunoSEQ multiplex PCR, and TCRdb's table has in-frame clones only and misses some. The sample includes approximately 80,000 clones, around 90% of them seen just once. Sequencing was done on a sample of peripheral blood. The receptors here all came from a human donor in a cohort sampled during active COVID-19.

This chain links TRBV5-6 with TRBJ2-1; 13 nucleotides match TRBD2. V shed 3 bases and J 6 bases; nucleotides not matched to a gene: 9. CDR1 and CDR2 from the germline V gene are SGHDT and YYEEEE. This CDR3 contains 17 residues. The CDR3 region has the DNA TGTGCCAGCAGCTCATCTCTACTAGCGGGAGGGCGCAATGAGCAGTTCTTC. Amino acids: CASSSSLLAGGRNEQFF.

This clone was detected a few times. V usage is TRBV3-1 (or the pseudogene TRBV3-2) and J usage is TRBJ1-6; TRBD1 matches 7 bases. J gave up 8 bases and V 6 bases, and 4 bases lay outside the gene matches. CDR3 length: 13 amino acids. Germline loops: CDR1 LGHDT, CDR2 YNNKEL (reference sequence). CDR3 sequence (DNA): TGTGCCAGCAGAGGGGGCGCTTATTCACCCCTCCACTTT. It translates to CASRGGAYSPLHF.

The gene calls are TRBV5-4 and TRBJ1-1; 7 bases match TRBD1. The CDR3 runs to 15 residues. Germline lookup yields CDR1 SGHNT and CDR2 YYREEE (reference sequence). Unmatched junction bases numbered 6, after V lost 0 bases and J lost 4 bases. CDR3 amino acids: CASSLEQGIFTEAFF. The CDR3 DNA follows: TGTGCCAGCAGCTTGGAACAGGGGATCTTCACTGAAGCTTTCTTT.

This clone was detected once. The chain employs TRBV27 and TRBJ2-1, with TRBD2 matching over 8 bases. The V and J ends lost 5 bases and 2 bases, in that order; junction bases with no gene match: 8. CDR3 length equals 16 residues. Looked up from germline, CDR1 is MNHEY and CDR2 is SMNVEV (reference sequence). The CDR3 nucleotides read TGTGCCAGCAGTCCTGAGCGGGGGCCCCCCTACAATGAGCAGTTCTTC. Its protein is CASSPERGPPYNEQFF.

The DNA for the CDR3 is TGTGCCACCAGCAGAATTGGGACTAGCGAGTACAATGAGCAGTTCTTC. Translated: CATSRIGTSEYNEQFF. The rearrangement joins TRBV15 to TRBJ2-1; 10 bases match TRBD2. Trimming at V came to 2 bases and at J to 4 bases, leaving 5 bases not matched to a gene. In germline, CDR1 is LNHNV, CDR2 YYDKDF (reference sequence). The CDR3 totals 16 residues.

The V gene is TRBV3-1 (or the pseudogene TRBV3-2), the J gene TRBJ2-7; D may be TRBD2 (5 bases). The V end lost 3 bases, the J end lost 3 bases, and 9 bases lay between the germline ends. CDR1 LGHDT and CDR2 YNNKEL come from the germline V gene (reference sequence). This CDR3 contains 13 residues. The CDR3: CASSHARVYEQYF. The CDR3 DNA reads as TGTGCCAGCAGCCACGCGAGGGTCTACGAGCAGTACTTC.

The sample holds one count of this clone. V and J are TRBV5-1 and TRBJ1-2; 7 positions agree with TRBD1. The CDR3 contains 15 residues. Looked up from germline, CDR1 is SGHRS and CDR2 is YFSETQ. The V and J ends lost 4 bases and 8 bases, in that order; junction bases with no gene match: 14. CDR3 protein: CASSPEGATSTGYTF. The CDR3 DNA follows: TGCGCCAGCAGCCCGGAGGGGGCGACTTCCACGGGCTACACCTTC.

V is TRBV10-3 and J is TRBJ1-2; 7 positions agree with TRBD1. Germline V gene lookup returns CDR1 ENHRY and CDR2 SYGVKD. The CDR3 extends over 13 amino acids. Unmatched junction bases numbered 6, after V lost 7 bases and J lost 4 bases. The CDR3 nucleotides are TGTGCCATCACGGCAGGGGGATTCTATGGCTACACCTTC. Translating it yields CAITAGGFYGYTF.

The rearrangement joins TRBV28 to TRBJ1-1; TRBD1 matches at 7 bases. This CDR3 region has 16 residues. The V gene's germline CDR1 is MDHEN and CDR2 SYDVKM. The trim removed 3 bases at V and 3 bases at J, leaving 10 bases unmatched. CDR3 residues: CASSFPGTARHTEAFF. CDR3 bases: TGTGCCAGCAGTTTCCCCGGGACAGCTCGTCACACTGAAGCTTTCTTT.

The CDR3, as DNA: TGTGCCAGCAGCGCGGGACTAGCGGGGCTAGCCTACGAGCAGTACTTC. Its protein is CASSAGLAGLAYEQYF. The chain recombines TRBV2 with TRBJ2-7, with 13 bases aligning to TRBD2. The CDR3 is 16 amino acids. Germline CDR1 is SNHLY and CDR2 is FYNNEI. V lost 6 bases and J lost 2; bases outside the gene matches: 7. The whole variable domain, filled in from reference TRBV2 and TRBJ2-7, reads EPEVTQTPSHQVTQMGQEVILRCVPISNHLYFYWYRQILGQKVEFLVSFYNNEISEKSEIFDDQFSVERPDGSNFTLKIRSTKLEDSAMYFCASSAGLAGLAYEQYFGPGTRLTVT.

This chain links TRBV2 with TRBJ2-7; D is undetermined. The CDR3 sequence is 15 residues long. The V and J ends lost 2 bases and 7 bases respectively, with 18 bases between them. Germline assignment: CDR1 SNHLY and CDR2 FYNNEI. CDR3 sequence reads: CASSEMASDAKEQYF. CDR3 DNA sequence: TGTGCCAGCAGTGAAATGGCAAGCGATGCGAAGGAGCAGTACTTC.

The chain couples TRBV9 to TRBJ1-1; a possible D gene is TRBD1 (6 bases). V was shortened by 0 bases and J by 1 base, with 10 bases between the two germline ends. Germline loops: CDR1 SGDLS, CDR2 YYNGEE. The CDR3 loop spans 15 amino acids. The CDR3 nucleotides read TGTGCCAGCAGCGTAGGCGGGGGGCAGAACACTGAAGCTTTCTTT. Protein: CASSVGGGQNTEAFF. The whole variable domain, filled in from reference TRBV9 and TRBJ1-1, reads DSGVTQTPKHLITATGQRVTLRCSPRSGDLSVYWYQQSLDQGLQFLIQYYNGEERAKGNILERFSAQQFPDLHSELNLSSLELGDSALYFCASSVGGGQNTEAFFGQGTRLTVV.

This clone was observed a handful of times. The chain recombines TRBV15 with TRBJ2-1, with 7 bases lining up with TRBD1. J lost 2 bases, V lost 4 bases, and 2 bases had no gene match. CDR1 LNHNV and CDR2 YYDKDF come from the germline V gene (reference sequence). CDR3 length equals 14 residues. CDR3 in DNA: TGTGCCACCAGCAAGGACAGGACCTACAATGAGCAGTTCTTC. Translating it yields CATSKDRTYNEQFF. The full variable domain, completed using reference TRBV15 and TRBJ2-1, is DAMVIQNPRYQVTQFGKPVTLSCSQTLNHNVMYWYQQKSSQAPKLLFHYYDKDFNNEADTPDNFQSRRPNTSFCFLDIRSPGLGDTAMYLCATSKDRTYNEQFFGPGTRLTVL.

The gene calls are TRBV5-1 and TRBJ1-2, with D possibly TRBD1 on 6 matching bases. This CDR3 is built from 13 residues. CDR1 is SGHRS, CDR2 YFSETQ, per germline. Trimming stripped 2 bases from V and 4 bases from J, with 9 bases between. The CDR3 DNA is TGCGCCAGCAGCTTAACAGGGACCTATGGCTACACCTTC. This sequence encodes CASSLTGTYGYTF.

This clone was found a few times. The chain recombines TRBV6-4 with TRBJ2-7, with TRBD1 identical over 7 bases. Trimming took 4 bases from V and 2 from J; bases not matched to a gene: 8. Germline V gene lookup returns CDR1 MRHNA and CDR2 SNTAGT. This CDR3 has 15 amino acids. The CDR3 is CASSGSRDRTYEQYF. CDR3 coding DNA: TGTGCCAGCAGTGGTAGCCGGGACAGAACCTACGAGCAGTACTTC.

V and J are TRBV19 and TRBJ2-6; D unclear. Germline V gives CDR1 LNHDA, CDR2 SQIVND (reference sequence). V was trimmed by 7 bases and J by 0 bases, leaving 7 bases between them. The CDR3 totals 14 residues. CDR3 in amino acids: CASTLGSGANVLTF. As DNA, the CDR3 is TGTGCCAGTACCCTAGGCTCTGGGGCCAACGTCCTGACTTTC.

This clone is a singleton in its sample. The V call is TRBV5-1, the J call TRBJ2-5, with 9 bases lining up with TRBD2. Trimming took 0 bases from V and 1 from J; bases not matched to a gene: 4. Germline values: CDR1 SGHRS, CDR2 YFSETQ. This CDR3 comprises 16 residues. The CDR3: CASSLGLTSGQETQYF. As DNA, the CDR3 is TGCGCCAGCAGCTTGGGCTTGACTAGCGGCCAAGAGACCCAGTACTTC.

The CDR3 DNA follows: TGTGCCAGCAGCCACACAATTCCGGGACAGCTTCAAGAGACCCAGTACTTC. Translating gives CASSHTIPGQLQETQYF. The rearrangement links TRBV5-6 to TRBJ2-5; the match to TRBD1 covers 7 bases. Losses at the gene ends were 4 bases for V and 2 bases for J; bases not matched to a gene: 14. This CDR3 region has 17 residues. Germline V gene sequence: CDR1 SGHDT, CDR2 YYEEEE.